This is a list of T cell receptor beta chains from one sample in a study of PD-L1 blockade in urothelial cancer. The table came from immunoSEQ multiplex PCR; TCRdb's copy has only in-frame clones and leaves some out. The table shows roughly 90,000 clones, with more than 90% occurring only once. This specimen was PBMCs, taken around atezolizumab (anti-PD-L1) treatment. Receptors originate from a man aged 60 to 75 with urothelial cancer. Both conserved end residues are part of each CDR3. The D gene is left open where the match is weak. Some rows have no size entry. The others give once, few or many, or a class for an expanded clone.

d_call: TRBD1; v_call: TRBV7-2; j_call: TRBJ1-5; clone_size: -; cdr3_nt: TGTGCCAGCAGCTTAGTTGACAGGGATGATCAGCCCCAGCATTTT; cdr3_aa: CASSLVDRDDQPQHF
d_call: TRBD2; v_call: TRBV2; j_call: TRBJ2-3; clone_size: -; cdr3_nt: TGTGCCAGCAGTCTAGCGGGACAGACAGATACGCAGTATTTT; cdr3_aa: CASSLAGQTDTQYF
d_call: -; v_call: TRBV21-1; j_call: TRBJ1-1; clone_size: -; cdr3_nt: -; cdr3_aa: CASSKNCVGRGSSEAFF
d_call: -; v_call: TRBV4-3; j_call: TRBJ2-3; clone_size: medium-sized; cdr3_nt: TGCGCCAGCAGCCACACGACAGGATTGAACACAGATACGCAGTATTTT; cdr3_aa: CASSHTTGLNTDTQYF
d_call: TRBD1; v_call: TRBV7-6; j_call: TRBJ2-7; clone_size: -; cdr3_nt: TGTGCCAGCAGCCCTGGACAGGGGGCCCGCCACGAGCAGTACTTC; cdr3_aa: CASSPGQGARHEQYF
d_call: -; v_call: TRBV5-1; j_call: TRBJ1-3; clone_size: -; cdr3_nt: TGCGCCAGCAGCTTAGGGGACTCTGGAAACACCATATATTTT; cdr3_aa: CASSLGDSGNTIYF
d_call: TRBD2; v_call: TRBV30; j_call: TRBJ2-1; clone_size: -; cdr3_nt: TGTGCCTGGAGCTTCCTAGCGGAGTCCTACAATGAGCAGTTCTTC; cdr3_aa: CAWSFLAESYNEQFF
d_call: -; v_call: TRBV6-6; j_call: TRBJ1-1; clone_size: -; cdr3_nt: TGTGCCAGCAGTTACGGGTCCAGGGTTACTGAAGCTTTCTTT; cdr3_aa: CASSYGSRVTEAFF
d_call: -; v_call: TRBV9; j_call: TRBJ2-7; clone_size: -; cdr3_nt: TGTGCCAGCAGCCTTAGGACAGATTACGAGCAGTACTTC; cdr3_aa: CASSLRTDYEQYF
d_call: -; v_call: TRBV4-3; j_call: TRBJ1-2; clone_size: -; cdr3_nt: TGCGCCAGCAGCCAAGATCGGGGGGGTGGCTACACCTTC; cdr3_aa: CASSQDRGGGYTF
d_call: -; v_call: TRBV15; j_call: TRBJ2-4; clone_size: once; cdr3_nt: TGTGCCACCAGCAGAGAGGGGGGAGCCAAAAACATTCAGTACTTC; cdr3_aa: CATSREGGAKNIQYF
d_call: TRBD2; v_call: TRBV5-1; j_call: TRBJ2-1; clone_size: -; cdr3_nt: TGCGCCAGCAGCCCCGGGACTAGCCTTAGGAGGACCTACAATGAGCAGTTCTTC; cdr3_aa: CASSPGTSLRRTYNEQFF
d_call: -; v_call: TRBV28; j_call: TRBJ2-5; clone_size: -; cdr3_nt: TGTGCCAGCAGTTTTATTAGCAGATCTAAAGAGACCCAGTACTTC; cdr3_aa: CASSFISRSKETQYF
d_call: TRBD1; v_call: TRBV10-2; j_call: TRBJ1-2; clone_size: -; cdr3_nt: TGCGCCAGCAGCGGACAGGGGGCGAGGTATGGCTACACCTTC; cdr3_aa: CASSGQGARYGYTF
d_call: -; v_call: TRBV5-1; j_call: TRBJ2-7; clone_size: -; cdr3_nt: TGCGCCAGCAGCAAAATAACAGGGTCCTACGAGCAGTACTTC; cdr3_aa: CASSKITGSYEQYF
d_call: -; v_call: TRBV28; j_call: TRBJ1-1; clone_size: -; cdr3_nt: TGTGCCAGCAGAGCACCGGCCCCGGGGGATGCTTTCTTT; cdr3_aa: CASRAPAPGDAFF
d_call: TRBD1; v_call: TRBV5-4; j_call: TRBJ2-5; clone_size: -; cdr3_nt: TGTGCCAGCAGCTTGTTAACAGGGGGACAAGAGACCCAGTACTTC; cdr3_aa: CASSLLTGGQETQYF
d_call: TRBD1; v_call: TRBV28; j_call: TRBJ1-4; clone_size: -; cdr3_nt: TGTGCCAGCAGGGGACAGGGACCTAATGAAAAACTGTTTTTT; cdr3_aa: CASRGQGPNEKLFF
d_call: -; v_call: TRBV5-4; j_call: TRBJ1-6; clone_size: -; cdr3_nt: TGTGCCAGCAGCTTGATGGAGGGACCCTATAATTCACCCCTCCACTTT; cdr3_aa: CASSLMEGPYNSPLHF
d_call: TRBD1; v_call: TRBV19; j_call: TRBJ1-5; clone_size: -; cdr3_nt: TGTGCCAGTAGGACAGGGGAAGGGCCCCAGCATTTT; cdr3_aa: CASRTGEGPQHF
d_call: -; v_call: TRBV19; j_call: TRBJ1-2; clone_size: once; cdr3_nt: TGTGCCAGTAGTACGGCAGGCAGTATCTATGGCTACACCTTC; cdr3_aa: CASSTAGSIYGYTF
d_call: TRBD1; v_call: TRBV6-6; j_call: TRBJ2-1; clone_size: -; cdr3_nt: TGTGCCAGCAGCTATATTCAGGGGGCTAGTGAGCAGTTCTTC; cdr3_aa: CASSYIQGASEQFF
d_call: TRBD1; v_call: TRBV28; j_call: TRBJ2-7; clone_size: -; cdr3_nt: TGTGCCAGCCAGGGACAGGGGGTTTCCTACGAGCAGTACTTC; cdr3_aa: CASQGQGVSYEQYF
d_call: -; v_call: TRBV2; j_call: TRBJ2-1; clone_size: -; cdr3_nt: TGTGCCAGCTCTTTAGCGGAATTCAATGAGCAGTTCTTC; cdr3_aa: CASSLAEFNEQFF
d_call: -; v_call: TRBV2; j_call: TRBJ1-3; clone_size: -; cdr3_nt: TGTGCCAGCAGTGAACGAGGGCGGTTCTCTGGAAACACCATATATTTT; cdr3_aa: CASSERGRFSGNTIYF
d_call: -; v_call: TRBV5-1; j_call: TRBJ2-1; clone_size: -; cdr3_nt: TGCGCCAGCAGCTTGGGGGAGAGAGGTGGTGAGCAGTTCTTC; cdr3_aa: CASSLGERGGEQFF
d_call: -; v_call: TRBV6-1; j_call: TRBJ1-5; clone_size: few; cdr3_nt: TGTGCCAGCATGGGGCAGGTCAATCAGCCCCAGCATTTT; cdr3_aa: CASMGQVNQPQHF
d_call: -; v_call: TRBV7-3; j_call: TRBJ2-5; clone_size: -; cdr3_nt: TGTGCCAGCAGTCCGGTTTTAGGCGGGACCCAGTACTTC; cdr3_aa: CASSPVLGGTQYF
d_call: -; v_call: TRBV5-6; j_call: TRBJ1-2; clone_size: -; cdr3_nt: TGTGCCAGCAGCTGGACTTCAGGTTATGGCTACACCTTC; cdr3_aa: CASSWTSGYGYTF
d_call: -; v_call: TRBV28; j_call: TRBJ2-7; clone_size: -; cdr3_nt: TGTGCCAGCAGGCGACCAGGGTACGAGCAGTACTTC; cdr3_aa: CASRRPGYEQYF
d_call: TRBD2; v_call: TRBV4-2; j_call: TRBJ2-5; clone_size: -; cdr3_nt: TGTGCCAGCAGCCCCCGGTGGACTAGCGGGGGGCAAGAGACCCAGTACTTC; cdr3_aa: CASSPRWTSGGQETQYF
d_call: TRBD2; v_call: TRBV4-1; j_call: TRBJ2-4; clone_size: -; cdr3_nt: TGCGCCAGCAGCCAATTTGGACTAGCGGGAGGATCAATAGCCAAAAACATTCAGTACTTC; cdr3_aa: CASSQFGLAGGSIAKNIQYF
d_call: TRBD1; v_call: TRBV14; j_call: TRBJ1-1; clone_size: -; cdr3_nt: TGTGCCAGCAGCCAAGATCAGTCATGGACAGGGGGCTTCTTT; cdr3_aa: CASSQDQSWTGGFF
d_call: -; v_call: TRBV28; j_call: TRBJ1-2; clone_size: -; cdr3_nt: TGTGCCAGCAGTCCCGGGACTAGGTATGGCTACACCTTC; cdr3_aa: CASSPGTRYGYTF
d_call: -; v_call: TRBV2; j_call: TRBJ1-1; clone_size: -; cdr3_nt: TGTGCCAGCAGTCAGTATCAGGGTGTCGGCACTGAAGCTTTCTTT; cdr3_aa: CASSQYQGVGTEAFF
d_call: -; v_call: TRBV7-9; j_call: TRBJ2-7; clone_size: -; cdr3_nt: TGTGCCAGCAGCCTTTTGGCGGGCTCCTACGAGCAGTACTTC; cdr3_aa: CASSLLAGSYEQYF
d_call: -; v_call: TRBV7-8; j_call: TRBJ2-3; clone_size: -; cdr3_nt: TGTGCCAGCAAATCCGGGATAGGCACAGATACGCAGTATTTT; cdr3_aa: CASKSGIGTDTQYF
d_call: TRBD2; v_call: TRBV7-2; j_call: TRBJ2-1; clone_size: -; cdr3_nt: TGTGCCAGCAGCTTTACTAGCGGATACAATGAGCAGTTCTTC; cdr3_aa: CASSFTSGYNEQFF
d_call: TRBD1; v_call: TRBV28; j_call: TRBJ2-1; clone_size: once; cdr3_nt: TGTGCCAGCAGCCCGTCAACAGGGGGCCTTTACAATGAGCAGTTCTTC; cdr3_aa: CASSPSTGGLYNEQFF
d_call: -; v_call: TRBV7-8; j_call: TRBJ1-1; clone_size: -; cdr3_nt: TGTGCCAGCAGCTTAGCGCAGGGAGGGTGGGCTTTCTTT; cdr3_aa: CASSLAQGGWAFF
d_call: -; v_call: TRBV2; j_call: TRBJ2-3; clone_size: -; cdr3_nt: TGTGCCAGCAGTCAACAGGTTTCAGATACGCAGTATTTT; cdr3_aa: CASSQQVSDTQYF
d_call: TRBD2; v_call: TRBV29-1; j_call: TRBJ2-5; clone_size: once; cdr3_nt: TGCAGCGTTGAGGTAGCGGGGGCAGAGACCCAGTACTTC; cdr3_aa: CSVEVAGAETQYF
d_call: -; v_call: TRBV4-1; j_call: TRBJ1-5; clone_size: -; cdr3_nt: TGCGCCAGCAGCCAAGATGTGCAGGGCTTCTGGCCCCAGCATTTT; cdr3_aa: CASSQDVQGFWPQHF
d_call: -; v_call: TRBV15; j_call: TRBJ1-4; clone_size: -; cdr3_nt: TGTGCCACCAGCAGAGGGACGGGATTTAATGAAAAACTGTTTTTT; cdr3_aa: CATSRGTGFNEKLFF
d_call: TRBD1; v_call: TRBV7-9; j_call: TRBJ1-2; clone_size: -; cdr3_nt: TGTGCCAGCAGCCAAGACAGGGGCGATGGCTACACCTTC; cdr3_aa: CASSQDRGDGYTF